Listed below are T cell receptor beta chains from one sample, sequenced in a study of CD8 T cells in ankylosing spondylitis. TCRdb itself ran the 5' RACE reads through MiXCR, one entry per CDR3 protein. Of a few hundred thousand distinct CDR3 sequences in the sample, roughly 18% were seen once. Sequencing was carried out using blood, either unsorted or a sorted T cell fraction (not recorded which). The receptor source for this set is a male donor with ankylosing spondylitis or in good health (not recorded which). The CDR3 runs from the conserved cysteine through the conserved F or W. Each record gives: CDR3 DNA, CDR3 protein, J gene, clone size, V gene, D gene. The D gene is left open where the match is weak. The listing skips clone size in some rows; elsewhere it reads once, few, many or a size class.

DNA: TGCGCCAGCAGCTGGACAGGCTACTCCTACGAGCAGTACTTC; CDR3: CASSWTGYSYEQYF; J: TRBJ2-7; size: few; V: TRBV5-1; D: TRBD1
DNA: TGTGCCAGCGGACTAGCAGAGAATGAGCAGTTCTTC; CDR3: CASGLAENEQFF; J: TRBJ2-1; size: few; V: TRBV6-5; D: TRBD2
DNA: TGTGCCAGCAGTTTAGCTTATGACTTGGAGAACACCGGGGAGCTGTTTTTT; CDR3: CASSLAYDLENTGELFF; J: TRBJ2-2; size: few; V: TRBV12-3/TRBV12-4; D: -
DNA: TGTGCCAGCAGTTACTCGGCCACTACTACGAACACCGGGGAGCTGTTTTTT; CDR3: CASSYSATTTNTGELFF; J: TRBJ2-2; size: few; V: TRBV6-5; D: -
DNA: TGTGCCAGCAGTTACTTTCCGGGGGGCAGTGAAGCTTTCTTT; CDR3: CASSYFPGGSEAFF; J: TRBJ1-1; size: -; V: TRBV6-2/TRBV6-3; D: -
DNA: TGCAGTGCTAGCCTAGCGGGAGGGCCAAACACCGGGGAGCTGTTTTTT; CDR3: CSASLAGGPNTGELFF; J: TRBJ2-2; size: -; V: TRBV20-1; D: TRBD2
DNA: TGCGCCAGCAGCTTACCGAAACACCCTTTTTGGTACCAAGAGACCCAGTACTTC; CDR3: CASSLPKHPFWYQETQYF; J: TRBJ2-5; size: -; V: TRBV5-1; D: -
DNA: TGTGCCAGCAGCCAGTTCTCCTCGGGACCCTCCTACAATGAGCAGTTCTTC; CDR3: CASSQFSSGPSYNEQFF; J: TRBJ2-1; size: -; V: TRBV3-1; D: -
DNA: TGTGCCAGCTCCCTCACTAGCGGGTTAATGCATGAGCAGTTCTTC; CDR3: CASSLTSGLMHEQFF; J: TRBJ2-1; size: few; V: TRBV18; D: TRBD2
DNA: TGCGCCAGCAGCCAAGATACCCAGACCTACGAGCAGTACTTC; CDR3: CASSQDTQTYEQYF; J: TRBJ2-7; size: -; V: TRBV4-1; D: -
DNA: TGTGCCACCAGCCCTATCGGGCAGGGGGTTTTCTACGAGCAGTACTTC; CDR3: CATSPIGQGVFYEQYF; J: TRBJ2-7; size: -; V: TRBV15; D: TRBD1
DNA: TGCAGCGTTGACGATGAGTCTGGGGCCAACGTCCTGACTTTC; CDR3: CSVDDESGANVLTF; J: TRBJ2-6; size: -; V: TRBV29-1; D: -
DNA: TGTGCCAGCAGTTACGTGGATCAGCCCCAGCATTTT; CDR3: CASSYVDQPQHF; J: TRBJ1-5; size: -; V: TRBV6-6; D: -
DNA: TGTGCCAGCAGGGCACGGGATCCGCTAATGGCCGGGGAGCTGTTTTTT; CDR3: CASRARDPLMAGELFF; J: TRBJ2-2; size: few; V: TRBV2; D: -
DNA: TGTGCCGCCAAGGACAGCTCCTACAATGAGCAGTTCTTC; CDR3: CAAKDSSYNEQFF; J: TRBJ2-1; size: many; V: TRBV25-1; D: -
DNA: TGCAGTGCTAGAGATACAGGGCAGGCCACCTACGAGCAGTACTTC; CDR3: CSARDTGQATYEQYF; J: TRBJ2-7; size: few; V: TRBV20-1; D: -
DNA: TGCAGCACCGGGACTAGCGGGTCACGAGATACGCAGTATTTT; CDR3: CSTGTSGSRDTQYF; J: TRBJ2-3; size: many; V: TRBV29-1; D: TRBD2
DNA: TGTGCCAGCAGCTTAGTTCCAGGGGGGGAGACCCAGTACTTC; CDR3: CASSLVPGGETQYF; J: TRBJ2-5; size: many; V: TRBV7-2; D: -
DNA: TGTGCCAGCAACTCAGCGGGAGTAACCCATGAGCAGTTCTTC; CDR3: CASNSAGVTHEQFF; J: TRBJ2-1; size: few; V: TRBV21-1; D: -
DNA: TGTGCCAGCAGCTTACCCGCAGGTGGCCTTTATGGCTACACCTTC; CDR3: CASSLPAGGLYGYTF; J: TRBJ1-2; size: few; V: TRBV7-8; D: -
DNA: TGTGCCAGCAGCTTACGGTCTTCCGCGTCAGGGGGCAAACGAAGGAGCTCCTACGAGCAGTACTTC; CDR3: CASSLRSSASGGKRRSSYEQYF; J: TRBJ2-7; size: -; V: TRBV7-2; D: TRBD1
DNA: TGCAGCGTTGTAGGTCGGGGGGACAATGAGCAGTTCTTC; CDR3: CSVVGRGDNEQFF; J: TRBJ2-1; size: -; V: TRBV29-1; D: TRBD2
DNA: TGTGCCAGCAGTGTAGGGTGGGATAATCAGCCCCAGCATTTT; CDR3: CASSVGWDNQPQHF; J: TRBJ1-5; size: -; V: TRBV25-1; D: -
DNA: TGTGCCAGCAGTTACACGGGCGGGAGGGCAGATGAGCAGTACTTC; CDR3: CASSYTGGRADEQYF; J: TRBJ2-7; size: -; V: TRBV6-5; D: TRBD2
DNA: TGCGCCAGCAGCGGGGGACTAGCCCGACAAGAGACCCAGTACTTC; CDR3: CASSGGLARQETQYF; J: TRBJ2-5; size: -; V: TRBV5-1; D: TRBD2
DNA: TGTGCCAGCAGCTTAACTACTCTACTCGCGAACACCGGGGAGCTGTTTTTT; CDR3: CASSLTTLLANTGELFF; J: TRBJ2-2; size: -; V: TRBV7-9; D: -
DNA: TGTGCCAGCAGCTTCTCTCAGCTCTCCTACAATGAGCAGTTCTTC; CDR3: CASSFSQLSYNEQFF; J: TRBJ2-1; size: many; V: TRBV7-4; D: -
DNA: TGCAGTGCTTCCCCTTACTGGTCGGTGGACACTGAAGCTTTCTTT; CDR3: CSASPYWSVDTEAFF; J: TRBJ1-1; size: few; V: TRBV20-1; D: -